This section outlines one T cell receptor (beta chain) sequence together with its context. The antigen is undetermined. This CDR3 contains 14 residues. Per germline, CDR1 MRHNA and CDR2 SNTAGT. V lost 5 bases and J 4 bases, leaving 14 bases between the germline ends. This entry is derived from a study of cytomegalovirus exposure and HLA in healthy donors. Primers: 60 Vbeta forward and 13 Jbeta reverse. Produced via immunoSEQ multiplex PCR; TCRdb's table is partial and in-frame only. The data show about 170,000 clones, 65% to 85% seen once. Study results and caveats: Reported findings show TCR beta sequences accurately forecast HLA-A and HLA-B alleles in most subjects. A highly shared variant cluster was judged a likely technical artifact. In an earlier analysis, in roughly 600 donors, most V segments appeared productive either ~90% or ~30% of the time.

The chain is built from TRBV6-4 and TRBJ1-2; TRBD1 might be the D (6 bases). The sequenced material came from PBMCs. The receptor's source is a male donor in good health and CMV-seronegative. The CDR3 region is CASSPTTGAYGYTF. The CDR3 coding sequence is TGTGCCAGCAGTCCTACGACAGGAGCCTATGGCTACACCTTC.